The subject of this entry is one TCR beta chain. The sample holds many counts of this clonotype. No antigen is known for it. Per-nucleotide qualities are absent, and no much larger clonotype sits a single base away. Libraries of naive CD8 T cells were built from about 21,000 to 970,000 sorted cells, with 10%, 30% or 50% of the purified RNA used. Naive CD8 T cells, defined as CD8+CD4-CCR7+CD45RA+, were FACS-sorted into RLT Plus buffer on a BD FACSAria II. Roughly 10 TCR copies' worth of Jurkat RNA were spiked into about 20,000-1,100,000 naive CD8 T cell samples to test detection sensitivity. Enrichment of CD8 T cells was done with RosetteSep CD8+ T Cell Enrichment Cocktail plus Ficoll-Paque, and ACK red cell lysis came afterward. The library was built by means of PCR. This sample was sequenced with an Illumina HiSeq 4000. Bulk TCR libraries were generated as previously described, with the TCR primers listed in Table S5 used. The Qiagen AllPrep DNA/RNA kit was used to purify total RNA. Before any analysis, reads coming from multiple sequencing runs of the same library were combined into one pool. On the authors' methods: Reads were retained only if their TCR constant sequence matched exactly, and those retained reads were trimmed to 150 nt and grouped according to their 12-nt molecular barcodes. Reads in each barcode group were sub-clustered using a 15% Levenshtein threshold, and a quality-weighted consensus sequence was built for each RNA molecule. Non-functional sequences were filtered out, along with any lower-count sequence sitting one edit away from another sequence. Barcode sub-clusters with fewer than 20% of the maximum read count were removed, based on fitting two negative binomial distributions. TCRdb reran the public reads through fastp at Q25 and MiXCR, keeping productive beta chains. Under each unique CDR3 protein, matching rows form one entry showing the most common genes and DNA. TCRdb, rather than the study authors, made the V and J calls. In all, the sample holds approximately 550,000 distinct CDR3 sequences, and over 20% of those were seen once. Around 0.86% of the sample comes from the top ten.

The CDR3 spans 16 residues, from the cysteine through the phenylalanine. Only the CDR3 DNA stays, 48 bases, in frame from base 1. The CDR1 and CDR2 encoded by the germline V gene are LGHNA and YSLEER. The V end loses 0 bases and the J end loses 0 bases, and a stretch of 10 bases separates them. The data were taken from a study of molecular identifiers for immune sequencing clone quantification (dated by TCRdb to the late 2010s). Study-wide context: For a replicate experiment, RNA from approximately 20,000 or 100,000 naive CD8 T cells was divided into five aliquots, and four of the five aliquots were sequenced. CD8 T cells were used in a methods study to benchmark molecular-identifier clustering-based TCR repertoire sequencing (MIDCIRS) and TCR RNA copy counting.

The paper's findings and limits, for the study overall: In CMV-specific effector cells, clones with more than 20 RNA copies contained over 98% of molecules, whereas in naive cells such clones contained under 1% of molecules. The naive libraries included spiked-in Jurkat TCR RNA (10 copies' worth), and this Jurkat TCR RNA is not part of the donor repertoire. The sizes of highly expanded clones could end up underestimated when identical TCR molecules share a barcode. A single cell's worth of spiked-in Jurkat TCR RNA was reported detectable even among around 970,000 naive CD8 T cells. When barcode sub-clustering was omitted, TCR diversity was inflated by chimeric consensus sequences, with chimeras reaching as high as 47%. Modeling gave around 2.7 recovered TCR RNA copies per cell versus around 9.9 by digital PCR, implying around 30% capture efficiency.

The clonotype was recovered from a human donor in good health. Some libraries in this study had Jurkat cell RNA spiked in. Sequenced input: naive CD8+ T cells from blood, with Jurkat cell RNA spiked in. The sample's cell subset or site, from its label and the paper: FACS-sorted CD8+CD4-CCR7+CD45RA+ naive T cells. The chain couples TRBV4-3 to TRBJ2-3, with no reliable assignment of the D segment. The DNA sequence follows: TGCGCCAGCAGCCAAGATGGCGGAGACAGCACAGATACGCAGTATTTT. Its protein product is CASSQDGGDSTDTQYF.